One and the same sample provided the 10 T cell receptor beta chains below, sequenced in a study of graft-versus-host responses after intestinal transplantation. Their target antigens are unknown. Clones were sequenced by immunoSEQ multiplex PCR, and TCRdb holds only the in-frame ones, with some missing. In the table there are tens of thousands of clones, under 95% of which are singletons. Material: unstimulated CD8+ T cells sorted from spleen or lymph node cells, obtained before intestinal transplant. The receptor source for this set is a human donor who received an intestinal transplant.

This rearrangement joins TRBV6-1 to TRBJ2-7, with 11 bases matching TRBD2. The CDR3 consists of 17 residues. Trimming removed 2 bases from V and 3 bases from J; junction bases left unmatched: 9. Germline CDR1 MNHNS, CDR2 SASEGT. Here the CDR3 DNA reads TGTGCCAGCAGTGAATTATCCGGGACTAGCGGCCTCTACGAGCAGTACTTC. The encoded protein is CASSELSGTSGLYEQYF.

This sequence joins TRBV5-6 and TRBJ2-7, with 8 bases aligning to TRBD2. After removal of 1 base from V and 7 bases from J, the junction contained 10 bases not matched to a gene. The CDR3 consists of 15 residues. Germline V gene data show CDR1 as SGHDT and CDR2 as YYEEEE. The CDR3 spells CASSLLAGGLLEQYF. In DNA form, the CDR3 reads TGTGCCAGCAGCTTGCTGGCGGGAGGCCTTCTGGAGCAGTACTTC.

The chain has TRBV7-9 and TRBJ2-3; 10 bases match TRBD2. CDR3 size: 17 residues. V shed 4 bases, J shed 2 bases, and the junction held 9 bases outside the gene matches. CDR1 and CDR2 from the germline V gene are SEHNR and FQNEAQ (reference sequence). CDR3 amino acids: CASSSSLAGGLTDTQYF. The CDR3 nucleotides are TGTGCCAGCAGCTCCTCCTTAGCGGGGGGACTCACAGATACGCAGTATTTT.

J is TRBJ1-2 and V is TRBV4-1; D is perhaps TRBD1 (6 bases). This CDR3 contains 15 residues. Germline CDR1 MGHRA, CDR2 YSYEKL. V gave up 3 bases and J gave up 8 bases, with 19 bases separating them. In nucleotides, the CDR3 is TGCGCCAGCAGCCAGAGTGCGGCAGGGGCCTTGGGCTACACCTTC. Translated, it gives CASSQSAAGALGYTF.

This clone was seen once. The chain carries TRBV6-5 and TRBJ2-7; D might be TRBD2 (6 bases). Trimming pared 6 bases from V and 7 bases from J, leaving 16 bases between. CDR3 length equals 13 residues. CDR1 and CDR2 from the germline V gene are MNHEY and SVGAGI. The CDR3 protein is CASSLDGDLEQYF. DNA for the CDR3: TGTGCCAGCAGCTTGGACGGGGACTTGGAGCAGTACTTC.

This clone was detected once. The J gene is TRBJ2-3, the V gene TRBV7-7, with 8 bases fitting TRBD2. Germline CDR1 reads SSHAT; CDR2 reads FNYEAQ (reference sequence). V lost 2 bases to trimming and J lost 6 bases; unmatched junction nucleotides: 10. The CDR3 is 16 amino acids. The CDR3 sequence: CASSLYPREGQDTQYF. The CDR3 bases are TGTGCCAGCAGCTTATATCCCCGGGAGGGCCAGGATACGCAGTATTTT.

In this sample, this clone turned up once. The chain couples TRBV13 to TRBJ2-5; the D gene could be TRBD1 or TRBD2 (5 bases each). Germline assignment: CDR1 PRHDT and CDR2 FYEKMQ (reference sequence). CDR3 length: 13 amino acids. Trimming removed 7 bases from V and 0 bases from J, with 9 bases in between. The DNA of the CDR3 is TGTGCCAGCACCCGAGGGGACCAAGAGACCCAGTACTTC. It translates to CASTRGDQETQYF.

This clone was detected only once. This sequence joins TRBV6-4 and TRBJ1-1; unclear D gene. CDR3 length: 13 residues. The germline gives CDR1 MRHNA, CDR2 SNTAGT. The V end was cut by 3 bases, the J end by 1 base, with 6 bases between. This chain's CDR3 is CASSERQNTEAFF. The CDR3 nucleotides read TGTGCCAGCAGTGAAAGACAGAACACTGAAGCTTTCTTT.

This clone was recorded once. This rearrangement joins TRBV9 to TRBJ2-1; 8 bases fit TRBD2. Germline lookup yields CDR1 SGDLS and CDR2 YYNGEE. This CDR3 comprises 15 residues. V trimming: 1 base; J trimming: 7 bases; junction bases outside the gene matches: 7. CDR3 in DNA: TGTGCCAGCAGCGTAAGGCTAGCGGGCATAAATGAGCAGTTCTTC. Its protein product is CASSVRLAGINEQFF.

This clone has a single count. This sequence joins TRBV7-2 and TRBJ2-2; D not resolved. The germline CDR1 and CDR2 sequences are SGHTA and FQGNSA. The CDR3 has 16 residues. The germline V and J ends were trimmed by 1 base and 3 bases, with 12 bases remaining between them. As DNA, the CDR3 is TGTGCCAGCAGCTTAGATTCGGGTTTAGACACCGGGGAGCTGTTTTTT. Its translation: CASSLDSGLDTGELFF.